This T cell receptor (beta chain) was sequenced in a study of cytomegalovirus exposure and HLA in healthy donors. Findings and limits, study-wide: Fewer N-insertions (relative to the approximately 700-donor mean) were reportedly seen in an Asian-associated ancestry cluster in a later analysis. In a later analysis, at a false discovery rate of 0.05, roughly 17,000 TCR beta sequences were associated with HLA alleles. V segments that were indistinguishable, TRBV6-2 and TRBV6-3 among them, were omitted from analysis.

In germline, CDR1 is SEHNR, CDR2 FQNEAQ (reference sequence). The CDR3 runs 15 residues. Trimming took off 1 base at V and 1 base at J, with 5 bases between the two ends. A note on this clone: Its antigen is unknown.

The PCR was carried out with 60 Vbeta primers and 13 Jbeta primers. Data came from immunoSEQ multiplex PCR; TCRdb stores just in-frame clones and leaves some out. Found here are fewer than 200,000 clones; the top ten clones hold 6.5%. Sequenced: PBMCs. This clonotype was sampled from a man aged 30 to 45 in good health and CMV-seronegative. This rearrangement joins TRBV7-9 to TRBJ1-6; D remains ambiguous. The CDR3 spells CASSLGRSYNSPLHF. The CDR3 nucleotides read TGTGCCAGCAGCTTAGGCCGGTCCTATAATTCACCCCTCCACTTT.